Listed below are T cell receptor beta chains from one sample, sequenced in a study of response to subunit inactivated influenza vaccine. From the RT-PCR reads, TCRdb called clonotypes with MiXCR, one entry per CDR3 protein. The table shows over 750,000 distinct CDR3 sequences, with around 20% occurring only once. The sample was PBMCs from blood, taken 5 days after vaccination. All receptors derive from a man aged 45-65 years who received an inactivated influenza vaccine. CDR3s include the opening cysteine and the closing phenylalanine or tryptophan. The D gene is left open where the match is weak. Part of the rows lack a size; the others show once, few, many or a class for expanded clones.

>.|few|TRBV19|TRBJ1-2
CATQRPNNYGYTF
TGTGCCACCCAGAGACCTAACAACTATGGCTACACCTTC
>.|.|TRBV4-2|TRBJ2-7
CASSQHGNEQYF
TGTGCCAGCAGCCAGCACGGAAACGAGCAGTACTTC
>TRBD2|.|TRBV7-2|TRBJ2-3
CASSLGLDRRTDTQYF
TGTGCCAGCAGCCTAGGACTAGATCGGCGCACAGATACGCAGTATTTT
>.|many|TRBV29-1|TRBJ2-5
CSVEWVRGPHQETQYF
TGCAGCGTTGAATGGGTGCGGGGGCCACACCAAGAGACCCAGTACTTC
>.|.|TRBV7-9|TRBJ2-6
CASPRQPSGANVLTF
TGTGCCAGCCCGAGGCAGCCCTCTGGGGCCAACGTCCTGACTTTC
>TRBD1|few|TRBV7-2|TRBJ2-6
CASSYGTAPGANVLTF
TGTGCCAGCAGCTATGGGACAGCCCCTGGGGCCAACGTCCTGACTTTC
>.|few|TRBV7-3|TRBJ2-3
CASSLGFSSDTQYF
TGTGCCAGCAGCTTAGGTTTTAGTTCAGATACGCAGTATTTT
>.|.|TRBV20-1|TRBJ2-3
CSARDSPGREREDTQYF
TGCAGTGCTAGAGATTCGCCTGGTAGGGAGAGGGAAGATACGCAGTATTTT
>.|.|TRBV5-1|TRBJ2-2
CASSIDGRSTGELFF
TGCGCCAGCAGCATCGATGGACGTAGCACCGGGGAGCTGTTTTTT
>.|few|TRBV15|TRBJ1-5
CATSRQGGDSNQPQHF
TGTGCCACCAGCCGCCAGGGAGGGGATAGCAATCAGCCCCAGCATTTT
>.|few|TRBV5-1|TRBJ1-1
CASSPSNLNTEAFF
TGCGCCAGCAGCCCTTCCAACTTGAACACTGAAGCTTTCTTT
>.|few|TRBV15|TRBJ2-3
CATSRDSGGSTDTQYF
TGTGCCACCAGCAGAGATTCTGGCGGCTCCACAGATACGCAGTATTTT
>.|few|TRBV9|TRBJ2-2
CASSVATRNGELFF
TGTGCCAGCAGCGTAGCTACTAGGAACGGGGAGCTGTTTTTT
>.|.|TRBV18|TRBJ2-3
CASKTTRGTDTQYF
TGTGCCAGCAAAACCACTAGGGGCACAGATACGCAGTATTTT
>TRBD1|many|TRBV12-3/TRBV12-4|TRBJ1-5
CASSLTGPNQPQHF
TGTGCCAGCAGCCTGACAGGGCCTAATCAGCCCCAGCATTTT
>TRBD1|few|TRBV7-9|TRBJ1-1
CASTSGTGNTEAFF
TGTGCCAGCACCAGTGGGACAGGGAACACTGAAGCTTTCTTT
>.|.|TRBV6-2/TRBV6-3|TRBJ2-3
CASGLITDTQYF
TGTGCCAGCGGCCTCATCACAGATACGCAGTATTTT
>.|.|TRBV7-2|TRBJ2-1
CASSLVLGWQFF
TGTGCCAGCAGCTTAGTGCTCGGGTGGCAGTTCTTC
>.|few|TRBV28|TRBJ1-5
CASSLTGAPNQPQHF
TGTGCCAGCAGTTTAACCGGGGCCCCGAATCAGCCCCAGCATTTT
>.|.|TRBV6-2/TRBV6-3|TRBJ2-2
CASSYGLASNTGELFF
TGTGCCAGCAGTTATGGTCTAGCGTCGAACACCGGGGAGCTGTTTTTT
>TRBD2|.|TRBV20-1|TRBJ2-3
CSALLAGGTSTDTQYF
TGCAGTGCTTTGCTAGCGGGAGGGACTAGCACAGATACGCAGTATTTT
>TRBD2|.|TRBV7-2|TRBJ2-1
CASSSIAGGNNEQFF
TGTGCCAGCAGCTCTATAGCGGGGGGGAACAATGAGCAGTTCTTC
>TRBD1|.|TRBV24-1|TRBJ2-1
CATSDWTGGNEQFF
TGTGCCACCAGTGATTGGACAGGGGGCAATGAGCAGTTCTTC
>.|few|TRBV7-8|TRBJ2-6
CASSPGQTGVLTF
TGTGCCAGCAGCCCGGGACAAACGGGCGTCCTGACTTTC
>TRBD1|.|TRBV20-1|TRBJ2-7
CSANARDREYEQYF
TGCAGTGCTAATGCCCGGGACAGGGAATACGAGCAGTACTTC
>TRBD2|.|TRBV29-1|TRBJ2-7
CSVEDGTGGSGEQYF
TGCAGCGTTGAAGACGGGACGGGAGGAAGCGGCGAGCAGTACTTC
>.|.|TRBV15|TRBJ2-7
CATSAGTPYEQYF
TGTGCCACCAGCGCCGGGACACCCTACGAGCAGTACTTC
>.|many|TRBV11-2|TRBJ2-1
CASSLQGGSNEQFF
TGTGCCAGCAGTCTACAGGGAGGGTCCAATGAGCAGTTCTTC
>TRBD2|.|TRBV10-3|TRBJ2-1
CAIRTSGKNEQFF
TGTGCCATCAGGACTAGCGGGAAGAATGAGCAGTTCTTC
>.|.|TRBV10-3|TRBJ2-2
CATYAGELFF
TGTGCAACTTACGCCGGGGAGCTGTTTTTT
>.|.|TRBV29-1|TRBJ2-7
CSVASLSSYEQYF
TGCAGCGTTGCTAGTTTGAGCTCCTACGAGCAGTACTTC
>.|once|TRBV2|TRBJ1-6
CASSEEAVYNSPLHF
TGTGCCAGCAGTGAAGAGGCGGTTTATAATTCACCCCTCCACTTT
>.|.|TRBV15|TRBJ1-5
CATSREAGWQPQHF
TGTGCCACCAGCAGAGAGGCAGGGTGGCAGCCCCAGCATTTT
>TRBD1|many|TRBV10-3|TRBJ2-5
CAISGGTGIQETQYF
TGTGCCATCAGTGGGGGGACAGGTATACAAGAGACCCAGTACTTC
>.|.|TRBV6-1|TRBJ1-6
CASRTASGAYNSPLHF
TGTGCCAGCAGGACGGCCTCAGGTGCCTATAATTCACCCCTCCACTTT
>.|.|TRBV20-1|TRBJ2-5
CSARGGAASGETQYF
TGCAGTGCTAGAGGGGGGGCGGCTAGCGGAGAGACCCAGTACTTC
>.|few|TRBV28|TRBJ1-3
CASSLTTGPGNTIYF
TGTGCCAGCAGTTTAACTACAGGGCCTGGAAACACCATATATTTT
>.|few|TRBV18|TRBJ2-5
CASSPTGMDETQYF
TGTGCCAGCTCACCAACAGGGATGGATGAGACCCAGTACTTC
>TRBD2|.|TRBV4-2|TRBJ2-1
CASSPGLAGGVIEQSF
TGTGCCAGCAGCCCAGGCTTAGCGGGGGGGGTAATTGAGCAGTCCTTC
>.|.|TRBV5-1|TRBJ1-2
CASSAETAYYGYTF
TGCGCCAGCTCCGCGGAGACAGCCTACTATGGCTACACCTTC
>.|.|TRBV7-9|TRBJ1-1
CASSFSRGMNTEAFF
TGTGCCAGCAGCTTCTCTAGGGGGATGAACACTGAAGCTTTCTTT
>TRBD2|many|TRBV5-5|TRBJ2-1
CASSRPSGSAYNEQFF
TGTGCCAGCAGTCGTCCTAGCGGGAGCGCCTACAATGAGCAGTTCTTC
>TRBD2|.|TRBV20-1|TRBJ2-5
CSARESTSPRETQYF
TGCAGTGCTAGAGAGTCGACTAGCCCTCGGGAGACCCAGTACTTC
>TRBD1|.|TRBV28|TRBJ2-6
CASRGTGGDYGANVLTF
TGTGCCAGCAGGGGAACAGGGGGCGACTATGGGGCCAACGTCCTGACTTTC
>TRBD2|few|TRBV11-2|TRBJ2-3
CASRDTRLAGVDTQYF
TGTGCCAGCAGAGACACCCGGCTAGCGGGAGTCGATACGCAGTATTTT
>TRBD1|many|TRBV18|TRBJ2-7
CASSPPFLVRTGPYEQYF
TGTGCCAGCTCACCACCGTTTCTGGTTCGGACAGGGCCCTACGAGCAGTACTTC
>TRBD1|few|TRBV10-3|TRBJ1-1
CAISVDRETEAFF
TGTGCCATCAGTGTAGACAGGGAAACTGAAGCTTTCTTT
>.|few|TRBV4-3|TRBJ2-7
CASSQDRDTSYEQYF
TGCGCCAGCAGCCAAGACCGGGACACCTCCTACGAGCAGTACTTC
>.|.|TRBV20-1|TRBJ2-4
CSAQDFRVQNIQYF
TGCAGTGCTCAGGACTTTAGGGTACAAAACATTCAGTACTTC
>.|.|TRBV4-3|TRBJ2-7
CASSQELAGYSYEQYF
TGCGCCAGCAGCCAAGAACTTGCCGGCTACTCCTACGAGCAGTACTTC
>.|.|TRBV10-3|TRBJ2-7
CAISVPHQGLREQYF
TGTGCCATCAGTGTGCCCCACCAGGGTTTAAGGGAGCAGTACTTC
>.|.|TRBV5-1|TRBJ1-5
CASSLGDINQPQHF
TGCGCCAGCAGCTTAGGAGATATCAATCAGCCCCAGCATTTT
>.|.|TRBV20-1|TRBJ2-2
CSARDLDSKPGELFF
TGCAGTGCTAGAGATCTAGACTCAAAACCCGGGGAGCTGTTTTTT
>TRBD2|few|TRBV7-8|TRBJ2-1
CASSLVVIASGGKAYNEQFF
TGTGCCAGCAGCTTAGTGGTGATTGCCAGCGGGGGTAAGGCCTACAATGAGCAGTTCTTC
>TRBD1|few|TRBV5-1|TRBJ1-1
CASSLEPQGAGEAFF
TGCGCCAGCAGCTTGGAACCTCAGGGGGCCGGGGAAGCTTTCTTT
>TRBD1|few|TRBV29-1|TRBJ1-4
CSVGRDRNEKLFF
TGCAGCGTTGGACGGGACAGAAATGAAAAACTGTTTTTT
>.|.|TRBV7-9|TRBJ2-2
CASSLPPAGELFF
TGTGCCAGCAGCCTCCCCCCCGCCGGGGAGCTGTTTTTT
>.|.|TRBV5-1|TRBJ2-3
CASSPGGGQGTDTQYF
TGCGCCAGCAGCCCGGGAGGGGGACAGGGAACAGATACGCAGTATTTT